This T cell receptor (beta chain) stems from a study of cytomegalovirus exposure and HLA in healthy donors. Findings and limits, study-wide: It was found in a later analysis that first-cohort TCR clusters tended to co-occur in the roughly 120 validation repertoires.

V lost 3 bases and J lost 7, with 9 bases in between. Germline V CDR1 and CDR2: SNHLY, FYNNEI. This CDR3 spans 12 amino acids. As to this clone: Its specificity is unknown.

The assay was immunoSEQ multiplex PCR, and TCRdb's table has in-frame clones only and misses some. Among about 110,000 clones listed, approximately 90% were seen once. The sample was PBMCs. The V and J genes are TRBV2 and TRBJ2-5; D ambiguous. The sequence came from a woman aged 18-29 years in good health and CMV-seropositive. The CDR3 coding sequence is TGTGCCAGCAGTGATACCTCGGGGACCCAGTACTTC. Encoded protein: CASSDTSGTQYF.